What follows describes a single TCR beta chain. The antigen is undetermined. Collection occurred without any documented infections or immune events in donors. This record comes from a study of identifying expanded T cells in peripheral blood. General study findings and limits: Over two and four weeks, about 15 and 19 clones changed, versus approximately 1.2 between replicates. Clone count variance between roughly 2-week samples rose with total template count.

Assay used: immunoSEQ multiplex PCR; TCRdb lists only in-frame clones, some missing. The sample yields some 100,000 clones, roughly nine tenths seen once. The germline V gene encodes CDR1 SGHNT and CDR2 YYREEE (reference sequence). Trimming removed 4 bases at V and 7 bases at J, with 17 bases between. This CDR3 comprises 14 residues. V gene TRBV5-4 combines with J gene TRBJ1-2, with D tentatively TRBD1 (6 bases). Sequenced sample: blood. This sequence originates from a person aged 18-70 years in good health. CDR3 DNA: TGTGCCAGCAGCCGCGGACAGCTAGATAGTGGCTACACCTTC. It translates to CASSRGQLDSGYTF.